Listed below are T cell receptor beta chains from one sample, sequenced in a study of CD8 T cells in ankylosing spondylitis. TCRdb called the 5' RACE reads again in MiXCR, with one record for every CDR3 protein. The table shows 150,000 to 200,000 distinct CDR3 sequences, with roughly 13% occurring only once. Material for sequencing was blood, either unsorted or a sorted T cell fraction (not recorded which). Source of these receptors: a female donor with ankylosing spondylitis or in good health (not recorded which). Each CDR3 is given without its conserved first and last residue. Some rows mark clone size as missing; the rest say once, few, many or name a class of expanded clone.

few TRBJ2-2 TRBV3-1 ASSQGPASGETGELF
many TRBJ1-1 TRBV4-3 ASSQDLLGNPYNTEAF
- TRBJ2-2 TRBV5-1 ASSLAARVNTGELF
many TRBJ2-7 TRBV11-3 ASSTRQGINSYEQY
many TRBJ1-4 TRBV20-1 SARQLGQGNEKLF
- TRBJ1-6 TRBV20-1 SASPGETLH
many TRBJ2-3 TRBV12-3/TRBV12-4 ASSPLAGVTDAQY
many TRBJ2-3 TRBV12-3/TRBV12-4 ASRPPGGWADTQY
few TRBJ1-2 TRBV3-1 ASRGTGEGYT
few TRBJ2-1 TRBV5-1 ASSWDRLYNEQF
- TRBJ2-1 TRBV11-1 ASSLGQGAGDEQF
many TRBJ2-3 TRBV5-1 ASSLVGTDTQY
many TRBJ2-1 TRBV29-1 SVDVGRFNEQF
many TRBJ2-2 TRBV12-3/TRBV12-4 ASRGQFTGELF
many TRBJ1-1 TRBV7-9 ASSALRRTPKGAQGNTEAF
few TRBJ1-1 TRBV19 ASSIKTGRGLWGTEAF